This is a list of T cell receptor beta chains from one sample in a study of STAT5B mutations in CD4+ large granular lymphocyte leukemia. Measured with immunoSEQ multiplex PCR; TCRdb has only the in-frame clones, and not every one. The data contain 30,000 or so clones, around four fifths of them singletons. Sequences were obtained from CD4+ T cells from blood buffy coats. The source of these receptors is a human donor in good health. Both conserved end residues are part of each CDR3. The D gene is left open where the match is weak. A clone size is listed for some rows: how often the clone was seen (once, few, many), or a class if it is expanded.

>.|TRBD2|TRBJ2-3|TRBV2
CASSELASGSLLDTQYF
TGTGCCAGCAGTGAATTGGCTAGCGGGAGTCTTTTAGATACGCAGTATTTT
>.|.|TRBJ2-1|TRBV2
CASSGHRAYEQFF
TGTGCCAGCAGTGGCCACAGGGCCTATGAGCAGTTCTTC
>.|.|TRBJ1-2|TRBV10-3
CAISAGDYGYTF
TGTGCCATCAGTGCAGGGGACTATGGCTACACCTTC
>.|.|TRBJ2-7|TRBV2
CATGRDTYEQYF
TGTGCCACCGGCAGGGATACCTACGAGCAGTACTTC
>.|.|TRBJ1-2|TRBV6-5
CASSRGSGYTF
TGTGCCAGCAGCCGGGGGTCGGGCTACACCTTC
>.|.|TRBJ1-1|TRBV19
CASRETNLNTEAFF
TGTGCCAGTAGGGAGACAAACTTGAACACTGAAGCTTTCTTT
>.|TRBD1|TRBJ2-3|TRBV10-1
CASSPGQGSTDTQYF
TGCGCCAGCAGTCCGGGACAGGGAAGCACAGATACGCAGTATTTT
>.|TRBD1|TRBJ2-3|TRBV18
CASSPPGQGSPDTQYF
TGTGCCAGCTCACCCCCGGGACAGGGTAGTCCAGATACGCAGTATTTT
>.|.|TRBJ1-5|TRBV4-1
CASSQDGAGLYQPQHF
TGCGCCAGCAGCCAAGATGGGGCAGGGTTGTACCAGCCCCAGCATTTT
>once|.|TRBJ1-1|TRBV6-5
CASSYSGRMNTEAFF
TGTGCCAGCAGTTACTCGGGACGGATGAACACTGAAGCTTTCTTT
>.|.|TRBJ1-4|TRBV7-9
CASSAPRVDATGEKLFF
TGTGCCAGCAGCGCCCCAAGGGTAGACGCAACCGGTGAAAAACTGTTTTTT
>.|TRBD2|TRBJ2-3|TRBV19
CASRVAGGPDTQYF
TGTGCCAGTAGGGTAGCGGGAGGGCCAGATACGCAGTATTTT
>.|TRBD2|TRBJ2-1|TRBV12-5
CASGLSTSGRLNNEQFF
TGTGCTAGTGGTTTAAGCACTAGCGGGAGGTTGAACAATGAGCAGTTCTTC
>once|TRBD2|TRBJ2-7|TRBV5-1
CASSSIAGGPYEQYF
TGCGCCAGCAGCTCTATAGCGGGAGGGCCCTACGAGCAGTACTTC
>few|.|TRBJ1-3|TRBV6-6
CASSYSPTRSGNTIYF
TGTGCCAGCAGTTACTCTCCCACCCGATCTGGAAACACCATATATTTT
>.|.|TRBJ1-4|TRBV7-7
CASSRGRQPNEKLFF
TGTGCCAGCAGCAGAGGAAGGCAACCTAATGAAAAACTGTTTTTT
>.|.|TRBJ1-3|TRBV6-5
CASTVSARGNTIYF
TGTGCCAGCACGGTATCAGCCCGTGGAAACACCATATATTTT
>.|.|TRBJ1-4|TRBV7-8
CASSLGNRRTYEKLFF
TGTGCCAGCAGCTTAGGTAACAGGCGAACTTATGAAAAACTGTTTTTT
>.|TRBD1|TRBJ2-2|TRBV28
CASSPRTGRLNTGELFF
TGTGCCAGCAGTCCAAGGACAGGGAGATTGAACACCGGGGAGCTGTTTTTT
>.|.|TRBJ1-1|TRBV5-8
CASSLARSLMNTEAFF
TGTGCCAGCAGCTTGGCCAGGTCGTTAATGAACACTGAAGCTTTCTTT
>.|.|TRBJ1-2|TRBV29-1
CSVGGTNGYTF
TGCAGCGTTGGGGGGACTAACGGCTACACCTTC
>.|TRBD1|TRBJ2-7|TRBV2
CASSATGGASYEQYF
TGTGCCAGCAGTGCAACAGGGGGCGCCAGCTACGAGCAGTACTTC
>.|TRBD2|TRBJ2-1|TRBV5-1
CASRTRPGYEQFF
TGCGCCAGCCGGACTAGACCAGGCTATGAGCAGTTCTTC
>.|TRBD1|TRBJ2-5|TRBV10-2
CASRDRGRGGEETQYF
TGCGCCAGCCGGGACAGGGGGCGGGGTGGAGAAGAGACCCAGTACTTC
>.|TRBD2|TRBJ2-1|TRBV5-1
CASSSGPSGRYNEQFF
TGCGCCAGCAGCTCAGGACCTAGCGGGAGATATAATGAGCAGTTCTTC
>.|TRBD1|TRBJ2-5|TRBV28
CASTFGGTGISQYF
TGTGCCAGCACCTTCGGCGGGACAGGGATTTCCCAGTACTTC
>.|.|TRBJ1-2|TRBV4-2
CASSQGQGGYGYTF
TGTGCCAGCAGCCAAGGGCAGGGAGGCTATGGCTACACCTTC
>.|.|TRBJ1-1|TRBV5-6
CASSLGPSQGYTEAFF
TGTGCCAGCAGCTTGGGGCCGTCCCAGGGGTACACTGAAGCTTTCTTT
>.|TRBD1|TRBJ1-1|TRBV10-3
CAISEWGQGRRESEAFF
TGTGCCATCAGTGAGTGGGGACAGGGGCGTAGAGAATCTGAAGCTTTCTTT
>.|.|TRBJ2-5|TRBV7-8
CASSSAGVQETQYF
TGTGCCAGCAGCTCCGCAGGGGTCCAAGAGACCCAGTACTTC
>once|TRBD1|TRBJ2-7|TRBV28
CASTGPGQGFYEQYF
TGTGCCAGCACCGGACCGGGACAGGGGTTCTACGAGCAGTACTTC
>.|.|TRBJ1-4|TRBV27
CASSWRQTTNEKLFF
TGTGCCAGCAGTTGGAGACAGACAACTAATGAAAAACTGTTTTTT
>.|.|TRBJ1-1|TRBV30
CAWSVRTNTEAFF
TGTGCCTGGAGTGTACGGACGAACACTGAAGCTTTCTTT
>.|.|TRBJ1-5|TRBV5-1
CASSSIPGNQPQHF
TGCGCCAGCAGCTCCATTCCCGGAAATCAGCCCCAGCATTTT
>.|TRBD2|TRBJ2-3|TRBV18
CASSITSGQGGSTDTQYF
TGTGCCAGCTCAATAACTAGCGGGCAAGGCGGGAGCACAGATACGCAGTATTTT
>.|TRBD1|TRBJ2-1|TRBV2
CASSASGGGLNEQFF
TGTGCCAGCAGTGCTTCAGGGGGCGGACTCAATGAGCAGTTCTTC
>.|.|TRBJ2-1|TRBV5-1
CASSRTQELFF
TGCGCCAGCAGCAGGACCCAGGAGCTGTTCTTC
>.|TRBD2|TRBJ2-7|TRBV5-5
CASSLGNSGGYLLEQYF
TGTGCCAGCAGCTTGGGGAACTCGGGGGGATATCTGCTCGAGCAGTACTTC
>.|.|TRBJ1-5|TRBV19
CASTGTPNQPQHF
TGTGCCAGTACCGGGACGCCGAATCAGCCCCAGCATTTT
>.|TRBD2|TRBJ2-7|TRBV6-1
CASSEGKGLATSYEQYF
TGTGCCAGCAGTGAAGGTAAAGGACTAGCGACCTCCTACGAGCAGTACTTC
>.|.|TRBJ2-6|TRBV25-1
CASSEAYSGANVLTF
TGTGCCAGCAGTGAAGCTTACTCTGGGGCCAACGTCCTGACTTTC
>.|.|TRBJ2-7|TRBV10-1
CATRLGPGYEQYF
TGCGCCACCCGATTGGGGCCCGGCTACGAGCAGTACTTC
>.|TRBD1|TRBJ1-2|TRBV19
CASSPSGQERNYGYTF
TGTGCCAGTAGTCCCTCCGGACAGGAGCGTAACTATGGCTACACCTTC
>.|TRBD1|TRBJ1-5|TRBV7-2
CASSQRQGENQPQHF
TGTGCCAGCAGCCAGAGACAGGGGGAAAATCAGCCCCAGCATTTT
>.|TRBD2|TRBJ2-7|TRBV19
CASSLEAGTYEQYF
TGTGCCAGTTCCCTTGAAGCGGGAACCTACGAGCAGTACTTC
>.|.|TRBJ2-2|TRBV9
CASSARNTGELFF
TGTGCCAGCAGCGCCCGGAACACCGGGGAGCTGTTTTTT
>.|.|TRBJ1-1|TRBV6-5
CASSYSAMGINTEAFF
TGTGCCAGCAGTTACTCCGCGATGGGAATCAACACTGAAGCTTTCTTT
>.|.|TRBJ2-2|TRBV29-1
CSGQTNTGELFF
TGCAGCGGTCAGACGAACACCGGGGAGCTGTTTTTT
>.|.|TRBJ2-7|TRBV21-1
CARLAGDYEQYF
TGTGCCAGACTAGCGGGAGACTACGAGCAGTACTTC
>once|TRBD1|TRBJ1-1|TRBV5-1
CASSPTPQGANTEAFF
TGCGCCAGCAGCCCGACTCCACAGGGGGCAAACACTGAAGCTTTCTTT
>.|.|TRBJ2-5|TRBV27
CASSFRGRETQYF
TGTGCCAGCAGTTTCAGGGGCCGCGAGACCCAGTACTTC
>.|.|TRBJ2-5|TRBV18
CASSPYQEAQETQYF
TGTGCCAGCTCACCTTATCAGGAGGCCCAAGAGACCCAGTACTTC
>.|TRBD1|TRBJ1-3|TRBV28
CASSLTRDRGRSSGNTIYF
TGTGCCAGCAGTTTGACCCGGGACAGGGGCCGATCATCTGGAAACACCATATATTTT
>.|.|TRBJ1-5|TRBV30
CAWSKVGNQPQHF
TGTGCCTGGAGCAAGGTTGGCAATCAGCCCCAGCATTTT
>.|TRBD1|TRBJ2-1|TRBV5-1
CASSSGTGNNEQFF
TGCGCCAGCAGCTCCGGGACAGGGAACAATGAGCAGTTCTTC
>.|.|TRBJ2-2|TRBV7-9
CASSFGRGELFF
TGTGCCAGCAGCTTCGGAAGAGGGGAGCTGTTTTTT
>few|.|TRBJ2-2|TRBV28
CASSARLSTGELFF
TGTGCCAGCAGTGCCAGGCTTTCCACCGGGGAGCTGTTTTTT
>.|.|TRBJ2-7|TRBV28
CASSSTGGGSYEQYF
TGTGCCAGCAGTTCAACAGGGGGGGGCTCCTACGAGCAGTACTTC